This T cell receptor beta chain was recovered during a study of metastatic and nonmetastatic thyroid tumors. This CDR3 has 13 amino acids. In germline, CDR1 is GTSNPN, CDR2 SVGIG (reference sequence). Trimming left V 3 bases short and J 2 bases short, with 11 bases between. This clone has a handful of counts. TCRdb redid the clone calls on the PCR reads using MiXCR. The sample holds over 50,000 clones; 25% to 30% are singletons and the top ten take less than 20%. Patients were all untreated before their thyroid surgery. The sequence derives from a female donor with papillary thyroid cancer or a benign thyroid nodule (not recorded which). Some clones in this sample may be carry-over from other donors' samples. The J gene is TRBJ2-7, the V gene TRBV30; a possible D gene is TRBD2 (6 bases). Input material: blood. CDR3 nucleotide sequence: TGTGCCTGGAGCTCCGGGAGACCCTACGAGCAGTACTTC. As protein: CAWSSGRPYEQYF.